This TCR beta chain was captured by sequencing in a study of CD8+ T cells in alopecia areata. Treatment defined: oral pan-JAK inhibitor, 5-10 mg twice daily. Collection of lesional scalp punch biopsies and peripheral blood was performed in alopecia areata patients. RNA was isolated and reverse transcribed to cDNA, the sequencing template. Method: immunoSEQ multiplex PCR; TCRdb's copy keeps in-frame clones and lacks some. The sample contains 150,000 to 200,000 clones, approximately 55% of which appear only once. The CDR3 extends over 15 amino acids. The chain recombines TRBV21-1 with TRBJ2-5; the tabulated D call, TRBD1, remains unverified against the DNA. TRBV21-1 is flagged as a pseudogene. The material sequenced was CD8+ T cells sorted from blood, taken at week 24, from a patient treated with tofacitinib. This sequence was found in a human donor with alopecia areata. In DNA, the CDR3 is TGTGCCAGCAGCGACGGGACACCCCACGTGGAGACCCAGTACTTC. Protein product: CASSDGTPHVETQYF.